The 32 T cell receptor beta chains presented below share a single source sample, sequenced in a study of immune evolution from preneoplasia to lung adenocarcinoma. The method was immunoSEQ multiplex PCR; TCRdb's version includes in-frame clones alone and lacks a portion of them. Of approximately 5,000 clones listed, about 86% are singletons. The sequencing sample was made of FFPE normal lung tissue adjacent to the tumor. The receptor source for this set is a person aged 50-70 years with lung adenocarcinoma.

The rearrangement joins TRBV5-4 to TRBJ1-2; D remains ambiguous. Trimming left V 3 bases short and J 2 bases short, with 2 bases between. CDR3 length: 11 amino acids. Per the germline V gene, CDR1 is SGHNT and CDR2 is YYREEE (reference sequence). CDR3 amino acids: CASSSNYGYTF. In nucleotides, the CDR3 is TGTGCCAGCAGCTCAAACTATGGCTACACCTTC.

This clone was picked up one time. This sequence joins TRBV11-2 and TRBJ1-6, with D uncertain. Trimming pared 2 bases from V and 5 bases from J, leaving 10 bases between. The CDR3 extends over 15 amino acids. From germline, CDR1 is SGHAT and CDR2 FQNNGV. CDR3 coding DNA: TGTGCCAGCAGCTTAAGCAGGTCTAATAATTCACCCCTCCACTTT. It translates to CASSLSRSNNSPLHF.

The chain combines TRBV27 with TRBJ2-7; possible D gene TRBD2, 6 bases. Germline CDR1 reads MNHEY; CDR2 reads SMNVEV (reference sequence). Trimming left V 3 bases short and J 6 bases short, with 15 bases between. The CDR3 totals 14 residues. Here the CDR3 reads CASSLSTGALEQYF. CDR3 coding DNA: TGTGCCAGCAGTTTGTCCACGGGAGCCCTCGAGCAGTACTTC.

This clone was counted once. This rearrangement joins TRBV28 to TRBJ2-2; unclear D gene. With 8 bases removed from V and 5 bases from J, the gap between germline ends came to 9 bases. The V gene's germline CDR1 is MDHEN and CDR2 SYDVKM. The CDR3 consists of 12 residues. As DNA, the CDR3 is TGTGCCAGCCGCGAGCGAACCGGGGAGCTGTTTTTT. Translated: CASRERTGELFF.

The V gene is TRBV4-3, the J gene TRBJ2-6; a possible D gene is TRBD1 (6 bases). V was trimmed by 1 base and J by 1 base, leaving 8 bases between them. Germline V gene data show CDR1 as LGHNA and CDR2 as YSLEER. The CDR3 loop spans 16 amino acids. CDR3 bases: TGCGCCAGCAGCCAAGGCACAGGGTCTGGGGCCAACGTCCTGACTTTC. It codes for CASSQGTGSGANVLTF.

The rearrangement joins TRBV9 to TRBJ2-3; D not resolved. Looked up from germline, CDR1 is SGDLS and CDR2 is YYNGEE. CDR3 length: 13 amino acids. Deletions cut 3 bases from V and 4 bases from J, with 9 bases between. The CDR3 sequence: CASSDSSADTQYF. The CDR3 nucleotides read TGTGCCAGCAGCGACTCCAGCGCAGATACGCAGTATTTT.

This clone was counted between two and nine times. This chain joins TRBV29-1 and TRBJ2-7, with TRBD1 matching 10 bases. Germline CDR1 is SQVTM and CDR2 is ANQGSEA. With 0 bases clipped from V and 1 base from J, the junction kept 3 bases outside the gene matches. The CDR3 consists of 15 residues. As DNA, the CDR3 is TGCAGCGTTGAAGACGGGACAGGGGAGTCCTACGAGCAGTACTTC. Amino acids: CSVEDGTGESYEQYF.

This chain joins TRBV7-2 and TRBJ2-1, with 9 positions matching TRBD2. This CDR3 comprises 15 residues. Per the germline V gene, CDR1 is SGHTA and CDR2 is FQGNSA. Trimming cost V 1 base and J 9 bases; bases outside gene matches: 7. The CDR3 DNA follows: TGTGCCAGCAGCTTAGGCGGGAGGGCGTTTACTGAGCAGTTCTTC. This translates into CASSLGGRAFTEQFF.

The chain carries TRBV29-1 and TRBJ1-2; the match to TRBD1 covers 7 bases. Germline V gene sequence: CDR1 SQVTM, CDR2 ANQGSEA. The CDR3 contains 13 residues. With V trimmed by 3 bases and J by 7 bases, 8 bases remained unmatched. The CDR3 is CSVEIGSGGGYTF. The CDR3 bases are TGCAGCGTTGAGATCGGGTCAGGGGGTGGCTACACCTTC.

The rearrangement links TRBV6-5 to TRBJ2-7, with TRBD2 matching over 10 bases. Germline CDR1 and CDR2: MNHEY and SVGAGI. The CDR3 sequence is 15 residues long. V shed 2 bases, J shed 3 bases, and the junction held 4 bases outside the gene matches. The CDR3 sequence: CASSYRTSGFYEQYF. CDR3 coding DNA: TGTGCCAGCAGTTACCGGACTAGCGGCTTCTACGAGCAGTACTTC.

This chain joins TRBV7-2 and TRBJ1-5, with no clear D. The germline V gene has CDR1 SGHTA and CDR2 FQGNSA. This CDR3 has 16 amino acids. With 2 bases removed from V and 0 bases from J, the gap between germline ends came to 11 bases. Written as DNA, the CDR3 is TGTGCCAGCAGCTTATACTCGGGCCTTAGCAATCAGCCCCAGCATTTT. Its translation is CASSLYSGLSNQPQHF.

The rearrangement uses TRBV10-3 and TRBJ1-1; 9 nucleotides align to TRBD1. There are 12 residues in the CDR3. Germline CDR1 ENHRY, CDR2 SYGVKD. The junction had 2 bases not matched to a gene; V was cut back by 2 bases and J by 10 bases. The CDR3 DNA reads as TGTGCCATCAGTGAGCCGGGACAGGGAGCTTTCTTT. Translating gives CAISEPGQGAFF.

In its sample, this clone was seen a few times. V usage is TRBV25-1 and J usage is TRBJ2-1; 7 bases agree with TRBD1. Germline values: CDR1 MGHDK, CDR2 SYGVNS. There are 16 residues in the CDR3. Trimming removed 1 base from V and 5 bases from J; junction bases left unmatched: 8. The CDR3 loop reads CASSELSGGKDNEQFF. CDR3 DNA sequence: TGTGCCAGCAGTGAATTGTCAGGGGGTAAGGACAATGAGCAGTTCTTC.

The chain couples TRBV4-3 to TRBJ2-7, with 9 bases that match TRBD1. With V trimmed by 0 bases and J by 3 bases, 3 bases remained unmatched. This CDR3 has 15 residues. Germline V lookup: CDR1 LGHNA, CDR2 YSLEER. The CDR3 region has the DNA TGCGCCAGCAGCCAAGAAGACAGGGGGGGCTACGAGCAGTACTTC. It encodes CASSQEDRGGYEQYF.

This rearrangement joins TRBV18 to TRBJ1-1, with TRBD1 identical over 9 bases. Germline assignment: CDR1 KGHSH and CDR2 LQKENI. This CDR3 comprises 14 residues. The V and J ends lost 4 bases and 4 bases, in that order; junction bases with no gene match: 4. For the CDR3, the DNA is TGTGCCAGCTCACTTGGACAGGGGAGCACTGAAGCTTTCTTT. Protein sequence: CASSLGQGSTEAFF.

The chain uses TRBV4-1 and TRBJ2-1, with a weak D call TRBD1 (5 bases). The CDR3 extends over 16 amino acids. V was pared by 2 bases and J by 9 bases, with 20 bases between. Germline assignment: CDR1 MGHRA and CDR2 YSYEKL. The CDR3 here is CASSQTSAGMRSEQFF. Written as DNA, the CDR3 is TGCGCCAGCAGCCAAACGTCCGCAGGGATGAGGAGTGAGCAGTTCTTC.

The V call is TRBV4-1, the J call TRBJ1-4; 7 positions match TRBD1. This CDR3 is 15 amino acids long. The J segment lost 7 bases and the V segment lost 3 bases, leaving 8 bases of the junction unmatched. Per the germline V gene, CDR1 is MGHRA and CDR2 is YSYEKL. CDR3 coding DNA: TGCGCCAGCAGCCACAATACCAACAGGGGTGAAAAACTGTTTTTT. It encodes CASSHNTNRGEKLFF.

This clone was detected once. The chain carries TRBV7-2 and TRBJ1-2, with 12 bases matching TRBD1. This CDR3 has 15 residues. V gave up 5 bases and J gave up 7 bases; unmatched junction bases: 8. The germline CDR1 and CDR2 sequences are SGHTA and FQGNSA. CDR3 protein: CASSEPGQGARGYTF. The CDR3 bases are TGTGCCAGCAGCGAACCGGGACAGGGGGCGCGTGGCTACACCTTC.

The CDR3 DNA follows: TGTGCCAGCAGCTCTGTCGCAGGGGGCGCGAACACTGAAGCTTTCTTT. This codes for CASSSVAGGANTEAFF. The gene calls are TRBV11-1 and TRBJ1-1; TRBD1 matches at 8 bases. This CDR3 is 16 amino acids long. Trimming took 4 bases from V and 1 from J; bases not matched to a gene: 8. Germline V gives CDR1 SGHAT, CDR2 FQDESV (reference sequence).

V and J are TRBV28 and TRBJ1-6; D remains unclear. The V end lost 2 bases, the J end lost 8 bases, and 13 bases lay between the germline ends. There are 15 residues in the CDR3. Germline-derived CDR1 and CDR2 are MDHEN and SYDVKM. The CDR3 DNA sequence: TGTGCCAGCAGTTTAGTAGGCCTGATCGATTCACCCCTCCACTTT. It translates to CASSLVGLIDSPLHF.

The rearrangement uses TRBV10-1 and TRBJ2-1; no clear D gene. The germline V gene has CDR1 WNHNN and CDR2 SYGVQD (reference sequence). The CDR3 contains 13 residues. V lost 4 bases, J lost 2 bases, and 6 bases lay in between. The CDR3 DNA reads TGCGCCAGCAGTGGTCAGGCCTACAATGAGCAGTTCTTC. Its protein is CASSGQAYNEQFF.

In DNA form, the CDR3 reads TGTGCCAGCAATACGGGACAGAAAAATGAAAAACTGTTTTTT. Protein product: CASNTGQKNEKLFF. V gene TRBV6-5 combines with J gene TRBJ1-4; 7 nucleotides match TRBD1. J gave up 5 bases and V 7 bases, and 7 bases lay outside the gene matches. This CDR3 is 14 amino acids long. The V gene's germline CDR1 is MNHEY and CDR2 SVGAGI.

The gene calls are TRBV6-5 and TRBJ2-7; 8 nucleotides align to TRBD1. Germline CDR1 and CDR2: MNHEY and SVGAGI. With V trimmed by 6 bases and J by 3 bases, 7 bases remained unmatched. The CDR3 totals 14 residues. The CDR3 reads CASRLGQESYEQYF. The CDR3 DNA follows: TGTGCCAGCAGACTGGGACAGGAGAGCTACGAGCAGTACTTC.

V usage is TRBV5-1 and J usage is TRBJ1-1; maybe TRBD1 (6 bases). The CDR3 consists of 13 residues. Germline V gene lookup returns CDR1 SGHRS and CDR2 YFSETQ. Trimming removed 7 bases at V and 0 bases at J, with 10 bases between. CDR3 loop: CASHTGMNTEAFF. CDR3 coding DNA: TGCGCCAGCCACACAGGGATGAACACTGAAGCTTTCTTT.

This clone was counted a single time. The rearrangement uses TRBV6-5 and TRBJ1-2; a weak D match, TRBD1 (5 bases). Germline V gene sequence: CDR1 MNHEY, CDR2 SVGAGI. The CDR3 contains 15 residues. V dropped 2 bases and J dropped 2 bases, with 12 bases sitting between them. CDR3 residues: CASSYTTGTNYGYTF. CDR3 bases: TGTGCCAGCAGTTACACCACCGGGACCAACTATGGCTACACCTTC.

The rearrangement joins TRBV4-3 to TRBJ2-3; no reliable D call. V was cut by 0 bases and J by 2 bases, with 9 bases left in between. The CDR3 runs 15 residues. The germline CDR1 and CDR2 sequences are LGHNA and YSLEER. The CDR3 DNA is TGCGCCAGCAGCCAAGATCGTGAAAACACAGATACGCAGTATTTT. This sequence encodes CASSQDRENTDTQYF.

The CDR3 coding sequence is TGTGCCTGGAGTGTATTGGACAGGGTGACCGGGGAGCTGTTTTTT. Encoded protein: CAWSVLDRVTGELFF. The J gene is TRBJ2-2, the V gene TRBV30, with 8 bases that match TRBD1. This CDR3 region has 15 residues. The J segment lost 5 bases and the V segment lost 0 bases, leaving 5 bases of the junction unmatched. Germline-derived CDR1 and CDR2 are GTSNPN and SVGIG (reference sequence).

The rearrangement joins TRBV7-2 to TRBJ2-1; D unclear. The CDR3 consists of 13 residues. V lost 1 base to trimming and J lost 10 bases, with 11 bases between them. Germline V lookup: CDR1 SGHTA, CDR2 FQGNSA. The CDR3 nucleotides read TGTGCCAGCAGCTTAGTGCGGATGAACGAGCAGTTCTTC. Translating gives CASSLVRMNEQFF.

The chain carries TRBV6-6 and TRBJ2-1; D perhaps matches TRBD1 (5 bases). V lost 4 bases and J lost 1, with 14 bases in between. From germline, CDR1 is MNHNY and CDR2 SVGAGI (reference sequence). The CDR3 sequence is 16 residues long. CDR3 in DNA: TGTGCCAGCAGTTCTCTTGCAGGGTTTTCCTACAATGAGCAGTTCTTC. Encoded protein: CASSSLAGFSYNEQFF.

This clone was picked up one time. DNA for the CDR3: TGTGCCAGCAGCCCCGCGGCGTACAGGGGGAAATTCCAAGAGACCCAGTACTTC. Encoded protein: CASSPAAYRGKFQETQYF. The chain carries TRBV11-1 and TRBJ2-5; 8 nucleotides match TRBD1. From germline, CDR1 is SGHAT and CDR2 FQDESV (reference sequence). The CDR3 sequence is 18 residues long. V was pared by 5 bases and J by 1 base, with 15 bases of the junction left unmatched.

The table lists this clone with a few counts. V and J are TRBV6-6 and TRBJ1-5; TRBD1 aligns across 8 bases. The CDR3 sequence is 14 residues long. V shed 7 bases, J shed 5 bases, and the junction held 7 bases outside the gene matches. Germline V gives CDR1 MNHNY, CDR2 SVGAGI (reference sequence). The CDR3: CASTGTGRDQPQHF. CDR3 nucleotide sequence: TGTGCCAGCACGGGGACAGGCCGTGATCAGCCCCAGCATTTT.

This clone has only a few counts. The V call is TRBV2, the J call TRBJ2-5; unclear D gene. V was shortened by 4 bases and J by 1 base, with 7 bases between the two germline ends. The CDR3 length is 13 residues. Germline V gene sequence: CDR1 SNHLY, CDR2 FYNNEI. CDR3 coding DNA: TGTGCCAGCAGTGTAGGGATCCAAGAGACCCAGTACTTC. It yields the protein CASSVGIQETQYF. The full variable domain, rest sourced from reference TRBV2 and TRBJ2-5, is EPEVTQTPSHQVTQMGQEVILRCVPISNHLYFYWYRQILGQKVEFLVSFYNNEISEKSEIFDDQFSVERPDGSNFTLKIRSTKLEDSAMYFCASSVGIQETQYFGPGTRLLVL.